This is a list of T cell receptor beta chains from one sample in a study of T cells after yellow fever vaccination. Each CDR3 protein gets one entry after TCRdb re-called the 5' RACE reads with MiXCR. The table records about 400,000 distinct CDR3 sequences, about 6.2% of them present only once. The sequencing used PBMCs, collected 5 days after the yellow fever booster vaccination. These receptors all come from a man aged 25 to 45 who received the YFV17D yellow fever vaccine. CDR3s include the opening cysteine and the closing phenylalanine or tryptophan. D genes are given only for firm matches.

CDR3 length | V gene | D gene | CDR3 protein
14 | TRBV12-3/TRBV12-4 | - | CASSFGSRRETQYF
13 | TRBV12-3/TRBV12-4 | - | CASSSNPGYGYTF
13 | TRBV24-1 | - | CATSDLPSGEQYF
15 | TRBV9 | - | CASSAEGGYNQPQHF
14 | TRBV7-2 | TRBD1 | CASSRDSQRGELFF
11 | TRBV20-1 | - | CSDPQGNTIYF
19 | TRBV11-2 | TRBD2 | CASSPPGLAGAVSKNIQYF
14 | TRBV25-1 | TRBD2 | CATQDLAGAETQYF
16 | TRBV7-2 | - | CASSSPGLAGSGELFF
12 | TRBV29-1 | TRBD2 | CSAQGLAHEQFF
13 | TRBV6-1 | TRBD1 | CASLDRVHSPLHF
14 | TRBV6-5 | - | CASSYRGDTDTQYF
13 | TRBV20-1 | TRBD1 | CSAPGQGLYEQYF
18 | TRBV2 | - | CTSSLRRTSSSYNSPLHF
14 | TRBV5-1 | - | CASSPSGGYNEQFF
15 | TRBV5-6 | - | CASRQGVSGANVLTF
16 | TRBV20-1 | TRBD1 | CSARVIGQGLSDTQYF
19 | TRBV11-2 | - | CASSLIFRVVGRKGETQYF
14 | TRBV30 | - | CAWSPTGRNQPQHF
18 | TRBV27 | TRBD2 | CASSLNYLLAGNYNEQFF
15 | TRBV19 | - | CASIFGRGWNTEAFF
15 | TRBV5-1 | TRBD1 | CASSPGTGSNQPQHF
13 | TRBV30 | - | CAWSVGLGYEQYF
15 | TRBV12-3/TRBV12-4 | - | CASRPSYPSTDTQYF
12 | TRBV7-2 | - | CASSQSFGEQFF
13 | TRBV18 | - | CASSPTGYNEQFF
12 | TRBV7-2 | - | CASSLDVSHRFF
14 | TRBV2 | - | CASNGQPSYNEQFF
15 | TRBV5-5 | - | CASSFSVSGANVLTF
14 | TRBV29-1 | - | CSVDGAVLTDTQYF
13 | TRBV5-6 | - | CASSSLRGETQYF
13 | TRBV7-3 | - | CASSPAAAGELFF
13 | TRBV7-9 | TRBD2 | CASSLVASGEQYF
15 | TRBV27 | - | CASSLTIGQTYEAFF
13 | TRBV11-2 | - | CASRKLGHTEAFF
15 | TRBV19 | TRBD1 | CASKRDRDWAGELFF
12 | TRBV29-1 | - | CSVVRDHNEQFF
14 | TRBV11-3 | - | CASSRPPPNGELFF
14 | TRBV7-2 | - | CASSLADRSGELFF
16 | TRBV7-2 | TRBD2 | CASSSITLAEQETQYF